This T cell receptor (beta chain) was identified during a study of response to subunit inactivated influenza vaccine. This clonotype has ten or more counts. Its antigen is not identified. In germline, CDR1 is LNHNV, CDR2 YYDKDF (reference sequence). CDR3 length equals 16 residues. V lost 0 bases and J lost 1, with 10 bases in between. TCRdb re-analysed the RT-PCR reads in MiXCR, keeping a single row per CDR3 protein. The sample shows 630,000 or so distinct CDR3 sequences, approximately 15% of them seen only once. Study-level findings and limits: Researchers suggested that each seasonal influenza vaccination recruits few new T cells.

The clonotype comes from a man in his forties or fifties who received an inactivated influenza vaccine. This chain links TRBV15 with TRBJ1-5; the D gene is possibly TRBD1 (6 bases). Material: PBMCs from blood, obtained 11 to 12 days after vaccination. CDR3 sequence reads: CATSRDGGLSNQPQHF. For the CDR3, the DNA is TGTGCCACCAGCAGAGATGGGGGGCTCAGCAATCAGCCCCAGCATTTT.